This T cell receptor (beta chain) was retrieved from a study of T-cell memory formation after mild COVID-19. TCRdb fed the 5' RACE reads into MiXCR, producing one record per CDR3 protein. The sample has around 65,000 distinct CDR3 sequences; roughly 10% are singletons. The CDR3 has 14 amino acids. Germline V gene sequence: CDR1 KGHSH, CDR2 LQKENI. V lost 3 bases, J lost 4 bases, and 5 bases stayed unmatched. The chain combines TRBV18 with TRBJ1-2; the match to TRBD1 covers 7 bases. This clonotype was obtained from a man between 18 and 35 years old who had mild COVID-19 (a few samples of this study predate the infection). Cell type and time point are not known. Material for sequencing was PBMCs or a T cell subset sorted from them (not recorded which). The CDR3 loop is CASSPDRISYGYTF. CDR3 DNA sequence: TGTGCCAGCTCACCGGACAGGATATCCTATGGCTACACCTTC.